Below, 26 T cell receptor beta chains from the same sample are listed, as sequenced in a study of tumor-infiltrating lymphocytes in primary liver carcinoma. The blood RNA (from unsorted whole blood) was obtained, and germline DNA was also extracted. cDNA specific to TCR beta was made from 450 to 500 ng of total RNA, with a constant-region primer employed for priming. Researchers made the TCR beta libraries by running three nested multiplex PCR rounds with slightly modified ARM-PCR. Amplification in the first two PCR rounds was performed using TRBV1-TRBV30 forward primers and a C-beta reverse primer for 10 cycles each. TCRdb re-called the multiplex PCR reads through MiXCR, storing one row per CDR3 protein. The repertoire includes about 330,000 distinct CDR3 sequences, around 60% of them detected once, and 6.5% sits in the top ten. The sequencing sample was made of peripheral blood. All receptors derive from a man aged 35-49 years with primary liver carcinoma and hepatitis B virus infection.

This clonotype was observed many times. V and J are TRBV29-1 and TRBJ2-7; a weak D match, TRBD2 (6 bases). CDR1 and CDR2 (germline): SQVTM, ANQGSEA. V dropped 0 bases and J dropped 6 bases, with 6 bases sitting between them. The CDR3 contains 11 residues. CDR3 sequence (DNA): TGCAGCGTTGAAGACGGGGGCGAGCAGTACTTC. It yields the protein CSVEDGGEQYF.

The chain couples TRBV11-2 to TRBJ2-7; no reliable D call. V gave up 0 bases and J gave up 8 bases, with 20 bases separating them. The CDR3 sequence is 16 residues long. Germline CDR1 and CDR2: SGHAT and FQNNGV. CDR3 in amino acids: CASSLELQFRSFKQYF. CDR3 nucleotides: TGTGCCAGCAGCTTAGAATTGCAGTTTAGATCGTTCAAGCAGTACTTC.

For this clonotype: The junction departs from the called germline gene at one end, perhaps through a read error. The CDR3 DNA reads TGTGCCTGGAGTAGTGGAGTCACCAACGCCGGGGGGCTGTTTTTT. Residues: CAWSSGVTNAGGLFF. V and J are TRBV30 and TRBJ2-2; possible D gene TRBD2, 6 bases. Germline V gives CDR1 GTSNPN, CDR2 SVGIG (reference sequence). The CDR3 is made up of 15 amino acids.

Concerning this clonotype: This sequence may be a read error, since a much larger clone differs from it by one base. The chain is built from TRBV6-2 or TRBV6-3 and TRBJ2-1; D gene uncertain. The CDR3 consists of 12 residues. CDR1 MNHEY and CDR2 SVGEGT come from the germline V gene. The CDR3: CASMDGYNEHFF. CDR3 DNA sequence: TGTGCCAGCATGGACGGCTACAATGAGCATTTCTTC.

This clonotype was seen many times. This sequence joins TRBV29-1 and TRBJ1-1; no firm D call. The CDR3 extends over 14 amino acids. The V gene lost 4 bases and the J gene lost 5 bases, with 17 bases spanning the gap. Germline V gene lookup returns CDR1 SQVTM and CDR2 ANQGSEA. DNA for the CDR3: TGCAGCGTTGGGCAGGCGACGTTTGGTACTGAAGCTTTCTTT. It is translated as CSVGQATFGTEAFF.

V usage is TRBV6-1 and J usage is TRBJ2-1, with 8 bases that match TRBD2. The germline V gene has CDR1 MNHNS and CDR2 SASEGT. The CDR3 is made up of 15 amino acids. As DNA, the CDR3 is TGTACCACCCTCGGACCTATCGGGAGGGCCGATGAGCAGTTCTTC. Its protein is CTTLGPIGRADEQFF.

Details on this clonotype: The CDR3 ends on some other residue instead of the conserved phenylalanine or tryptophan, so this is likely a read error. V and J are TRBV28 and TRBJ2-5; the D gene could be TRBD1 or TRBD2 (6 bases each). The CDR3 consists of 13 residues. From germline, CDR1 is MDHEN and CDR2 SYDVKM. Between the trimmed V and J ends, which lost 5 bases and 4 bases, there was a span of 11 bases. CDR3 DNA: TGTGCCAGCAGTGGAGGAGGGGGAGAGACCCAGTACTTA. Its protein product is CASSGGGGETQYL.

V is TRBV11-2 and J is TRBJ2-7; maybe TRBD1 (5 bases). The V gene lost 5 bases and the J gene lost 9 bases, with 20 bases spanning the gap. Germline CDR1 is SGHAT and CDR2 is FQNNGV. The CDR3 has 14 amino acids. CDR3 coding DNA: TGTGCCAGCAGCACCCGACCGGATTGGGGCGGGCAGTACTTC. Translation: CASSTRPDWGGQYF.

This clonotype is medium-sized (0.01 to 0.1%). The rearrangement joins TRBV11-2 to TRBJ2-1; D is undetermined. Trimming took off 5 bases at V and 4 bases at J, with 9 bases between the two ends. Looked up from germline, CDR1 is SGHAT and CDR2 is FQNNGV. The CDR3 runs to 13 residues. The CDR3 spells CASSIPVYNEQFF. CDR3 nucleotide sequence: TGTGCCAGCAGCATCCCGGTTTACAATGAGCAGTTCTTC.

The genes are TRBV11-2 and TRBJ2-2; 7 nucleotides align to TRBD2. The CDR3 is 14 amino acids. Germline CDR1 reads SGHAT; CDR2 reads FQNNGV. CDR3 nucleotides: TGTGCTAACAGTTTAATGGGGGGGGCCGGGGAGCTGTTTTTT. As protein: CANSLMGGAGELFF. Combining the CDR3 with reference TRBV11-2 and TRBJ2-2 gives the whole variable domain EAGVAQSPRYKIIEKRQSVAFWCNPISGHATLYWYQQILGQGPKLLIQFQNNGVVDDSQLPKDRFSAERLKGVDSTLKIQPAKLEDSAVYLCANSLMGGAGELFFGEGSRLTVL.

The sample holds a few counts of this clonotype. The chain is built from TRBV12-3 or TRBV12-4 and TRBJ1-4; D gene uncertain. This CDR3 contains 14 residues. V dropped 4 bases and J dropped 5 bases, with 11 bases sitting between them. CDR3: CASSYGSLNEKLFF. In nucleotides, the CDR3 is TGTGCCAGCAGTTATGGCAGCCTCAATGAAAAACTGTTTTTT.

The J gene is TRBJ1-6, the V gene TRBV30; D unresolved. In germline, CDR1 is GTSNPN, CDR2 SVGIG (reference sequence). The CDR3 spans 17 residues. The V end lost 1 base, the J end lost 4 bases, and 17 bases lay between the germline ends. The chain's CDR3 is CAWSAIGRQGYNSPLHF. DNA for the CDR3: TGTGCCTGGAGTGCCATCGGACGCCAAGGGTATAATTCACCCCTCCACTTT.

The count of this clonotype is one. The chain recombines TRBV11-2 with TRBJ2-3; 7 positions match TRBD2. The CDR3 covers 15 residues. Germline values: CDR1 SGHAT, CDR2 FQNNGV. CDR3 residues: CVSSLWSGDTDTQYF. The CDR3 nucleotides are TGTGTCAGTAGCTTATGGAGCGGGGACACAGATACGCAGTATTTT.

This chain links TRBV6-1 with TRBJ2-1, with D possibly matching TRBD2 (5 bases). The CDR3 contains 14 residues. Germline V gives CDR1 MNHNS, CDR2 SASEGT. Trimming left V 6 bases short and J 14 bases short, with 23 bases between. DNA for the CDR3: TGTGCCAGCAGCGGGGAAACTAAAAGCGGTGGGAAGTTCTTC. Translating gives CASSGETKSGGKFF.

This clonotype was picked up many times. The chain has TRBV6-2 or TRBV6-3 and TRBJ2-2, with TRBD2 matching over 9 bases. The germline CDR1 and CDR2 sequences are MNHEY and SVGEGT. The CDR3 length is 17 residues. V shed 6 bases, J shed 2 bases, and the junction held 10 bases outside the gene matches. This chain's CDR3 is CASSRPASGINTGELFF. CDR3 nucleotide sequence: TGTGCCAGCAGCCGGCCGGCTAGCGGGATAAACACCGGGGAGCTGTTTTTT.

J is TRBJ2-1 and V is TRBV4-1; TRBD2 matches 11 bases. The CDR3 covers 15 residues. The junction had 4 bases not matched to a gene; V was cut back by 1 base and J by 8 bases. CDR1 is MGHRA and CDR2 is YSYEKL in the germline V gene. CDR3 DNA sequence: TGCGCCAGCAGCCAAGTAGCGGGAGGGATGTATGAGCAGTTCTTC. Its translation: CASSQVAGGMYEQFF.

The chain is built from TRBV12-3 or TRBV12-4 and TRBJ2-7, with D possibly being TRBD2 (5 bases). V was pared by 5 bases and J by 10 bases, with 18 bases between. The CDR3 runs to 13 residues. The CDR3 coding sequence is TGTGCCAGCAGTCCGCTGCGGGCTACGAAACAGTACTTC. Encoded protein: CASSPLRATKQYF.

This clonotype showed up just a few times. The chain uses TRBV5-4 and TRBJ2-7; 10 nucleotides align to TRBD2. The CDR3 runs 16 residues. The germline CDR1 and CDR2 sequences are SGHNT and YYREEE (reference sequence). The trim removed 2 bases at V and 7 bases at J, leaving 12 bases unmatched. CDR3 DNA: TGTGCCAGCAGCTTTGGTATCCTAGCGGGAGAAGGAGAGCAGTACTTC. This sequence encodes CASSFGILAGEGEQYF. The full variable domain, completed using reference TRBV5-4 and TRBJ2-7, is ETGVTQSPTHLIKTRGQQVTLRCSSQSGHNTVSWYQQALGQGPQFIFQYYREEENGRGNFPPRFSGLQFPNYSSELNVNALELDDSALYLCASSFGILAGEGEQYFGPGTRLTVT.

A note on this clonotype: This may stem from a read error, because a much larger clone lies one nucleotide away. The rearrangement joins TRBV6-5 to TRBJ2-5, with D maybe TRBD1 (6 bases). The V gene's germline CDR1 is MNHEY and CDR2 SVGAGI. This CDR3 is 13 amino acids long. The CDR3 here is CAGSRLRGETQYF. As DNA, the CDR3 is TGTGCCGGCAGCCGGCTAAGGGGGGAGACCCAGTACTTC.

On this clonotype itself: This CDR3 is missing its conserved last phenylalanine or tryptophan, likely due to a read error. This chain links TRBV7-9 with TRBJ1-1; D gene uncertain. The CDR3 has 12 residues. CDR1 and CDR2 (germline): SEHNR, FQNEAQ (reference sequence). The CDR3 reads CANSLAKPGAFL. CDR3 nucleotide sequence: TGTGCCAACAGCTTAGCTAAGCCGGGAGCTTTCTTG.

Worth noting for this clonotype: The CDR3 does not close with the conserved phenylalanine or tryptophan, likely indicating a read error. No DNA is shown, since the ends of the CDR3 on it are uncertain; the CDR3 is the one TCRdb lists. The J gene is TRBJ2-7, the V gene TRBV4-1; TRBD2 reflects the table's D call only, with no check against the DNA. The CDR3 is 16 residues long, ends included. Germline lookup yields CDR1 MGHRA and CDR2 YSYEKL. The CDR3: CASSRVLGRDEYKEYL.

A note on this clonotype: One junction end disagrees with the germline gene, perhaps due to a read error. The chain joins TRBV10-3 to TRBJ2-7; 7 bases are a match to TRBD1. The germline V gene encodes CDR1 ENHRY and CDR2 SYGVKD. The CDR3 is 11 residues long. CDR3: CAINTGDEQYF. In DNA form, the CDR3 reads TGTGCCATCAATACAGGGGACGAGCAGTATTTC.

The table lists this clonotype with a few counts. V and J are TRBV29-1 and TRBJ2-1, with 9 bases fitting TRBD1. Trimming removed 1 base from V and 14 bases from J; junction bases left unmatched: 3. The CDR3 is 11 residues long. Germline CDR1 is SQVTM and CDR2 is ANQGSEA. CDR3 in DNA: TGCAGCGTTGAAGTCGGGACAGGGAAGTTCTTC. Protein: CSVEVGTGKFF.

Remarks on this clonotype: The junction departs from the called germline gene at one end, perhaps through a read error. This chain connects TRBV13 to TRBJ1-4, with D possibly being TRBD1 (5 bases). This CDR3 has 14 amino acids. Germline V CDR1 and CDR2: PRHDT, FYEKMQ (reference sequence). The CDR3 region is CTSSLGARNEKLFF. The DNA of the CDR3 is TGTACCAGCAGCTTAGGGGCTCGTAATGAAAAACTGTTTTTT.

The CDR3: CAISESGRTRMSQGEQFF. The CDR3, as DNA: TGTGCCATCAGTGAGTCGGGTCGGACAAGGATGTCTCAGGGTGAGCAGTTCTTC. V gene TRBV10-3 combines with J gene TRBJ2-1, with D possibly matching TRBD1 (5 bases). V dropped 0 bases and J dropped 9 bases, with 24 bases sitting between them. There are 18 residues in the CDR3. CDR1 is ENHRY, CDR2 SYGVKD, per germline.

This clonotype was counted a few times. Just one base apart from a much larger clone, this may be a read error. V is TRBV4-1 and J is TRBJ2-3, with D unresolved. The CDR3 has 15 amino acids. V was shortened by 0 bases and J by 3 bases, with 10 bases between the two germline ends. Per the germline V gene, CDR1 is MGHRA and CDR2 is YSYEKL. CDR3 coding DNA: TGCGCCAGCAGCCAAGAAGGGCAGGAAACAGATACGCAGTATTTT. It yields the protein CASSQEGQETDTQYF.